A single sample gave rise to the 12 T cell receptor beta chains below, sequenced in a study of synovial regulatory T cells in juvenile arthritis. The assay was immunoSEQ multiplex PCR, and TCRdb's table has in-frame clones only and misses some. In all, the sample yields nearly 2,500 clones. The synovial samples were synovial fluid, paired with peripheral blood from each active arthritis patient. The sequenced sample was Treg cells from the synovium. The receptors stem from a donor between 2 and 29 years old with juvenile idiopathic arthritis.

This clone is classed as medium-sized by frequency. V is TRBV5-4 and J is TRBJ2-5; TCRdb lists TRBD1, though no DNA is available to test this call. Germline CDR1 reads SGHNT; CDR2 reads YYREEE (reference sequence). The CDR3 is 13 residues long. The record lacks a DNA sequence. CDR3 protein: CASSRTGQETQYF.

Frequency places this clone as medium-sized. V is TRBV7-9 and J is TRBJ2-5; without DNA, the TCRdb call of TRBD1 cannot be checked. The CDR3 has 13 residues. This entry has no DNA. The germline gives CDR1 SEHNR, CDR2 FQNEAQ (reference sequence). The CDR3 spells CASSRQGRETQYF.

This clone is identified as medium-sized (0.01 to 0.1%) from frequency. V and J are TRBV4-1 and TRBJ1-2; TCRdb lists TRBD1, though no DNA is available to test this call. There are 14 residues in the CDR3. No DNA accompanies this entry. Germline CDR1 reads MGHRA; CDR2 reads YSYEKL. CDR3 protein: CASSRGQISYGYTF.

Judged by frequency, this clone is medium-sized. This sequence joins TRBV29-1 and TRBJ1-4; the TCRdb D gene call, TRBD1, has no DNA to confirm it. The CDR3 consists of 11 residues. The DNA is unrecorded. Germline V CDR1 and CDR2: SQVTM, ANQGSEA. Here the CDR3 reads CSVGSGGKLFF.

This clone is classed as medium-sized (0.01 to 0.1%) by frequency. The chain is built from TRBV29-1 and TRBJ2-5. The CDR3 is 13 amino acids. Only the protein sequence is given. Germline CDR1 SQVTM, CDR2 ANQGSEA. The CDR3 here is CSAGRTTQETQYF. Complete variable domain (other parts from reference TRBV29-1 and TRBJ2-5): SAVISQKPSRDICQRGTSLTIQCQVDSQVTMMFWYRQQPGQSLTLIATANQGSEATYESGFVIDKFPISRPNLTFSTLTVSNMSPEDSSIYLCSAGRTTQETQYFGPGTRLLVL.

This clone is classed as medium-sized by frequency. This chain connects TRBV30 to TRBJ2-7; absent DNA, TCRdb's TRBD1 call cannot be checked. From germline, CDR1 is GTSNPN and CDR2 SVGIG (reference sequence). The CDR3 totals 16 residues. A DNA sequence was not provided. The CDR3 loop is CAWSVPPGRANYEQYF.

By frequency, this clone registers medium-sized. The CDR3 spells CASSYGDTIYF. The chain links TRBV6-6 to TRBJ1-3. Germline V gives CDR1 MNHNY, CDR2 SVGAGI (reference sequence). The CDR3 runs 11 residues. The DNA is not on file.

Its frequency marks this clone as medium-sized (0.01 to 0.1%). The rearrangement uses TRBV5-1 and TRBJ2-3; TCRdb proposes TRBD2, but this gene call is untestable without DNA. CDR3 size: 16 residues. No DNA sequence is on record. The germline V gene has CDR1 SGHRS and CDR2 YFSETQ. The CDR3 here is CASSLVVAGGLHTQYF. The variable domain in full, completed from reference TRBV5-1 and TRBJ2-3, reads KAGVTQTPRYLIKTRGQQVTLSCSPISGHRSVSWYQQTPGQGLQFLFEYFSETQRNKGNFPGRFSGRQFSNSRSEMNVSTLELGDSALYLCASSLVVAGGLHTQYFGPGTRLTVL.

This clone counts as medium-sized by frequency. The V call is TRBV5-4, the J call TRBJ2-7; TCRdb picks TRBD1, but there is no DNA to check that call. Germline V gene sequence: CDR1 SGHNT, CDR2 YYREEE (reference sequence). The CDR3 has 14 amino acids. No DNA appears here. CDR3 residues: CASSLGQGEYEQYF.

This clone is labeled medium-sized based on frequency. The V call is TRBV25-1, the J call TRBJ1-4; TCRdb picks TRBD1, but there is no DNA to check that call. The germline gives CDR1 MGHDK, CDR2 SYGVNS. There are 16 residues in the CDR3. The DNA sequence is not available. This CDR3 reads CASNEYKGQVNEKLFF. Full variable domain (outside the CDR3, taken from reference TRBV25-1 and TRBJ1-4): EADIYQTPRYLVIGTGKKITLECSQTMGHDKMYWYQQDPGMELHLIHYSYGVNSTEKGDLSSESTVSRIRTEHFPLTLESARPSHTSQYLCASNEYKGQVNEKLFFGSGTQLSVL.

This clone is classed as medium-sized by frequency. The chain combines TRBV5-5 with TRBJ1-4; the D call of TRBD1 rests on TCRdb alone, since no DNA is present to check it. CDR1 SGHKS and CDR2 YYEKEE come from the germline V gene (reference sequence). The CDR3 runs to 14 residues. The coding DNA is unavailable. CDR3 region: CASSPWDRGEKLFF.

This clone registers medium-sized (0.01 to 0.1%) by frequency. The rearrangement links TRBV7-2 to TRBJ2-7; the D call of TRBD2 rests on TCRdb alone, since no DNA is present to check it. The length of the CDR3 is 16 residues. Only the protein sequence is given. Looked up from germline, CDR1 is SGHTA and CDR2 is FQGNSA. This CDR3 is CASSLRPGLAGGEQYF.